This T cell receptor (beta chain) comes out of a study of blood T cell repertoires in COVID-19. TCRdb's copy holds only in-frame clones and misses some; the assay was immunoSEQ multiplex PCR. The sample carries 410,000 or so clones, over 75% recorded once. Germline V gene sequence: CDR1 MNHEY, CDR2 SVGAGI. This CDR3 region has 12 residues. V was cut by 4 bases and J by 9 bases, with 10 bases left in between. What was sequenced was peripheral blood. The chain uses TRBV6-5 and TRBJ2-1, with D perhaps TRBD1 (5 bases). This receptor was taken from a woman aged 40 to 50 with COVID-19, enrolled during active disease. The CDR3 DNA is TGTGCCAGCAGTTGGGGCACCGGTGAGCAGTTCTTC. Encoded protein: CASSWGTGEQFF.